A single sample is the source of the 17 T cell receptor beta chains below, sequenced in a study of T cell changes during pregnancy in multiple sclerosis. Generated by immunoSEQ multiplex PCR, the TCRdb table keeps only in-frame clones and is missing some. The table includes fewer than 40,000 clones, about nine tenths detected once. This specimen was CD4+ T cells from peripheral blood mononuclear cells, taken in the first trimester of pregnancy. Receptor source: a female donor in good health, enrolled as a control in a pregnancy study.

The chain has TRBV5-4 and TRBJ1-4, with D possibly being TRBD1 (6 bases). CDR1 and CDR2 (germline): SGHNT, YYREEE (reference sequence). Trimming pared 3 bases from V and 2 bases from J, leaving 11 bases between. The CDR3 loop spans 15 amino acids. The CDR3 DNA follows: TGTGCCAGCAGCTCCTCAGGGGCTACTAATGAAAAACTGTTTTTT. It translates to CASSSSGATNEKLFF.

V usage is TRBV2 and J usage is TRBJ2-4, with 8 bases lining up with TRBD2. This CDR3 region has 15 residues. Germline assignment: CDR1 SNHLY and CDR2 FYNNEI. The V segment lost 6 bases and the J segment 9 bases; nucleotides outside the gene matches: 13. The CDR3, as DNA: TGTGCCAGCAGCCCCCGGGGGGGGCAGTTGGTCATTCAGTACTTC. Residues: CASSPRGGQLVIQYF.

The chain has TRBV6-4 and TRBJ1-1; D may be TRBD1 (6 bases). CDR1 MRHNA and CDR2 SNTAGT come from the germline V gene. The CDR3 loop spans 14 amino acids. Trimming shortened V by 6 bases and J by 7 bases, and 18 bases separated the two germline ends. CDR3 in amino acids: CASRNTNREGEAFF. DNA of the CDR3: TGTGCCAGCAGGAATACTAACAGGGAGGGTGAAGCTTTCTTT.

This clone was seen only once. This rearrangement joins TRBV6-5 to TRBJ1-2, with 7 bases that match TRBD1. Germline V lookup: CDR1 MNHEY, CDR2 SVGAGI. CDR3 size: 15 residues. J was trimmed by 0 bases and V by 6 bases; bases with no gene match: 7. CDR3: CASSPQGQSNYGYTF. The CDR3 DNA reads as TGTGCCAGCAGCCCACAGGGGCAATCTAACTATGGCTACACCTTC.

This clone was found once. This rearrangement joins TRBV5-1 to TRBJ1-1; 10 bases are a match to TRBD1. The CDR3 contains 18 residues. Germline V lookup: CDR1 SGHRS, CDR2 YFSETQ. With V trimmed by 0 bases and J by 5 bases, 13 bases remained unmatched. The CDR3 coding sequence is TGCGCCAGCAGCTTGGCGGTCGGGACAGGGGCGGGAAATACTGAAGCTTTCTTT. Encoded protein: CASSLAVGTGAGNTEAFF.

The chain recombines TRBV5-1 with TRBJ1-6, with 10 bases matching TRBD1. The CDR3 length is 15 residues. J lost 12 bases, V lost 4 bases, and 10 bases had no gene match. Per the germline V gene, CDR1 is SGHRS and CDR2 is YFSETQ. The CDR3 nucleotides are TGCGCCAGCAGCCTCGACTGGGACAGGGGACTACCCCTCCACTTT. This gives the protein CASSLDWDRGLPLHF.

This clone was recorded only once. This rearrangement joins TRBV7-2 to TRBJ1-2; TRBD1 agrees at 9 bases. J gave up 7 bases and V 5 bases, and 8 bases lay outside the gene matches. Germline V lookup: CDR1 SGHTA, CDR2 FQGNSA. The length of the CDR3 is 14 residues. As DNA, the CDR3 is TGTGCCAGCAGCCTGACAGGGGGTGGTCCTGGCTACACCTTC. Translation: CASSLTGGGPGYTF.

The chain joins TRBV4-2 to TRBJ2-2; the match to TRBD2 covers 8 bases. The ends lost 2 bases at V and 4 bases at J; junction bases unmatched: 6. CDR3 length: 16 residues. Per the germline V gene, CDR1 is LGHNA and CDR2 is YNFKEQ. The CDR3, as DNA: TGTGCCAGCAGCCAAAGAGCGGGGGCGACCACCGGGGAGCTGTTTTTT. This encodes CASSQRAGATTGELFF.

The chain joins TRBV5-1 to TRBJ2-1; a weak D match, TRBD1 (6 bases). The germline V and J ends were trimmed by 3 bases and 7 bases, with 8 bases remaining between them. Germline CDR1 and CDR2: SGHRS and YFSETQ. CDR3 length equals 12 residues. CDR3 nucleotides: TGCGCCAGCAGCTCTACAGGGAATGAGCAGTTCTTC. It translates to CASSSTGNEQFF.

This CDR3 reads CASSYSNRAHEQYF. The CDR3 DNA sequence: TGTGCCAGCAGTTACTCGAACAGGGCCCACGAGCAGTACTTC. The chain uses TRBV6-6 and TRBJ2-7, with TRBD1 as a possible D gene (6 bases). Germline V CDR1 and CDR2: MNHNY, SVGAGI (reference sequence). This CDR3 spans 14 amino acids. The V end lost 0 bases, the J end lost 5 bases, and 11 bases lay between the germline ends.

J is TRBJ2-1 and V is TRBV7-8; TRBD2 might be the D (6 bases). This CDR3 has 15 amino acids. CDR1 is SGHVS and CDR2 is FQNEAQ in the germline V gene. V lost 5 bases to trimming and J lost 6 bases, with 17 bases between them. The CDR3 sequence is CASSTGSFTGNEQFF. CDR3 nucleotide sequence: TGTGCCAGCAGCACCGGGAGCTTTACCGGCAATGAGCAGTTCTTC.

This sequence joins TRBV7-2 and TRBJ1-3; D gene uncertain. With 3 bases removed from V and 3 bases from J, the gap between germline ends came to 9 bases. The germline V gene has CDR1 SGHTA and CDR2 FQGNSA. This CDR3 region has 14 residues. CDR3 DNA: TGTGCCAGCAGCTTTTACGCAGTTGGAAACACCATATATTTT. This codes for CASSFYAVGNTIYF.

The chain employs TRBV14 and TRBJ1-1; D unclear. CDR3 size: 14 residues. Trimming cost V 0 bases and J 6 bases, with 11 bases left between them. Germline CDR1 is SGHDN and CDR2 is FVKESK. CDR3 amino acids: CASSQDLRRPEAFF. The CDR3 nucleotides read TGTGCCAGCAGCCAAGATCTCCGGAGGCCTGAAGCTTTCTTT.

CDR3 region: CASSLFAPGQINYGYTF. CDR3 DNA: TGTGCCAGCAGCTTATTCGCCCCGGGACAGATTAACTATGGCTACACCTTC. The chain links TRBV7-2 to TRBJ1-2, with 7 nucleotides matching TRBD1. Germline lookup yields CDR1 SGHTA and CDR2 FQGNSA. The CDR3 has 17 residues. Germline trimming cut 2 bases from V and 1 base from J; bases unmatched to any gene: 10.

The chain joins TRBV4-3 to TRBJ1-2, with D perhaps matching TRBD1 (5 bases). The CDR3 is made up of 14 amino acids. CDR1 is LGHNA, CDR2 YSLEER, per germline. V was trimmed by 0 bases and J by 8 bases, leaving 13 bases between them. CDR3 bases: TGCGCCAGCAGCCAAGACCCAGGGACTCGGGGCTACACCTTC. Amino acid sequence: CASSQDPGTRGYTF.

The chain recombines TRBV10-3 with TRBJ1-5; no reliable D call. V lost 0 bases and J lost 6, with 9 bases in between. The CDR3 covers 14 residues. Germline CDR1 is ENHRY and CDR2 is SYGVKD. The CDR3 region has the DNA TGTGCCATCAGTGAGTCAGGAGGATCTCAGCCCCAGCATTTT. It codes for CAISESGGSQPQHF.

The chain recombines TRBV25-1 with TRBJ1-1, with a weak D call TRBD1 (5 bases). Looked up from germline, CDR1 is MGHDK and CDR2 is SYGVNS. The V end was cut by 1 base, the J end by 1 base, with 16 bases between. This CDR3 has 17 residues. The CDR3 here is CASSEFQGPMGNTEAFF. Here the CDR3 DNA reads TGTGCCAGCAGTGAATTCCAGGGCCCTATGGGGAACACTGAAGCTTTCTTT.